The clone carrying this TCR beta chain was seen a single time. The antigen remains unidentified. CDR3 size: 13 residues. Trimming removed 2 bases from V and 1 base from J, with 5 bases in between. From germline, CDR1 is MNHEY and CDR2 SVGAGI. The data were produced by immunoSEQ multiplex PCR, yet TCRdb's version contains in-frame clones alone and is incomplete. The sample contains some 26,000 clones, just under 85% of which appear only once. These data originate in a study of OX40 agonist ivuxolimab in advanced cancers. Study-level background: An anti-OX40 (CD134) antibody with agonistic activity, ivuxolimab, was administered to patients. Having had anti-PD-1, anti-PD-L1 or anti-CTLA-4 therapy before was allowed, and 40% to 45% had some. Partial responses were observed in three patients, of whom one had hepatocellular carcinoma and two had cutaneous melanoma.

Study findings and constraints: CD4+ and CD8+ T cells in blood underwent clonal expansion by week 6 at 0.1 to 3.0 mg/kg.

Source: CD4+ or CD8+ T cells sorted from blood, taken in a trial of the OX40 agonist ivuxolimab. The chain recombines TRBV6-5 with TRBJ1-1; the D is unclear. This receptor was obtained from an adult with an advanced solid tumor such as melanoma, head and neck, liver or kidney cancer. The DNA for the CDR3 is TGTGCCAGCAGTTACCTGGAGAACACTGAAGCTTTCTTT. Protein: CASSYLENTEAFF.